This T cell receptor beta chain was identified in a study of blood T cell repertoires in COVID-19. At the level of the study: The study drew acute and convalescent COVID-19 samples from the United States, Italy and Spain. PBMCs, B-cell-depleted T cells, or T cells were the source of the cDNA or gDNA that made up the material.

CDR1 and CDR2 from the germline V gene are SGHRS and YFSETQ. This CDR3 is 15 amino acids long. Losses at the gene ends were 4 bases for V and 2 bases for J; bases not matched to a gene: 6. In the original workflow: Nucleated cell counts were estimated from reference gene primer amplification. Using immunoSEQ multiplex PCR, the repertoire was profiled, and TCRdb retains in-frame clones only, with some absent. From that table come the V and J calls and clone size; the DNA was used to work out D and trimming. Of over 50,000 clones in the sample, approximately 88% were seen once. The source is a human donor in a cohort sampled during active COVID-19. Sequencing was done on a sample of peripheral blood. The chain recombines TRBV5-1 with TRBJ2-7, with 10 bases lining up with TRBD2. The CDR3 protein is CASSPGTSVTYEQYF. As DNA, the CDR3 is TGCGCCAGCAGCCCCGGGACTAGCGTAACCTACGAGCAGTACTTC.